Listed below are T cell receptor beta chains from one sample, sequenced in a study of blood T cell repertoires in COVID-19. Data came from immunoSEQ multiplex PCR; TCRdb stores just in-frame clones and leaves some out. The table records 200,000 to 250,000 clones, approximately 83% of them present only once. The sample consisted of peripheral blood. The receptors come from a woman in her forties or fifties with acute or convalescent COVID-19. Both conserved end residues are trimmed from each CDR3. A D gene is named only where the DNA matches it firmly.

V: TRBV19; D: TRBD2; CDR3: ASSTLRTSGRAYTGELF
V: TRBV5-6; D: TRBD2; CDR3: ASSAAGAYQETQY
V: TRBV14; D: NA; CDR3: ASSQEVVQSFHDTQY
V: TRBV28; D: NA; CDR3: ASSLDWGVGAEAF
V: TRBV6-1; D: NA; CDR3: ASSEGAEQY
V: TRBV5-1; D: TRBD1; CDR3: ASSLVTGGMTDTQY
V: TRBV6-5; D: NA; CDR3: ASSPKENQGQY
V: TRBV27; D: NA; CDR3: ASSLETGPRYEQY
V: TRBV28; D: NA; CDR3: ASSLTGLNQPQH
V: TRBV28; D: TRBD2; CDR3: ASSGGLAGGPGETQY
V: TRBV7-2; D: TRBD2; CDR3: ASSLVSRGGTDTQY
V: TRBV19; D: TRBD2; CDR3: ASSIAARAGVTQY
V: TRBV28; D: TRBD1; CDR3: ASSQQTGGITDTQY
V: TRBV19; D: NA; CDR3: ASSIGSRANGYT
V: TRBV28; D: NA; CDR3: ASTATRPRYGYT